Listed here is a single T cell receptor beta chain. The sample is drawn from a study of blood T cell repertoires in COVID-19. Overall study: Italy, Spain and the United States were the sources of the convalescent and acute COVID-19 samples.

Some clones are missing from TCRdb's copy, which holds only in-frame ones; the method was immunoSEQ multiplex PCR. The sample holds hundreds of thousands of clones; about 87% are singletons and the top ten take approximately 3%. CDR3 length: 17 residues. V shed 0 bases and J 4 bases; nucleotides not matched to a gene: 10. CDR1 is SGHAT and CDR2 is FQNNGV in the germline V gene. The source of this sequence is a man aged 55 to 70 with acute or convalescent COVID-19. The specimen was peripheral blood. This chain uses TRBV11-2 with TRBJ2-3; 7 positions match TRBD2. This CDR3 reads CASSLEGTIPPADTQYF. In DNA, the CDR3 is TGTGCCAGCAGCTTAGAGGGGACTATTCCACCCGCAGATACGCAGTATTTT.